The following is a TCR beta chain sequence with its context. Germline V lookup: CDR1 SGHTA, CDR2 FQGTGA. The V end lost 0 bases, the J end lost 1 base, and 15 bases lay between the germline ends. The CDR3 spans 17 residues. These data originate in a study of blood T cell repertoires in COVID-19. Study as a whole: The analysed material was cDNA or gDNA that came from T cells, B-cell-depleted T cells, or PBMCs.

Participants, about 18 to 90 years old, spanned more than 20 US areas. Participants had their cohort set by participant-reported clinical history. Per the original data handling: Amplification from reference gene primers served as the basis for estimated nucleated cell counts. This table comes from immunoSEQ multiplex PCR, and its TCRdb copy is limited to in-frame clones, with some not included. V, J and clone size derive from that table, while D and trimming were established from the DNA sequence. The table has about 170,000 clones, 84% seen once. The sample consisted of PBMCs or T cells enriched from blood (not recorded which). The rearrangement joins TRBV7-3 to TRBJ1-1; the D gene is possibly TRBD1 (5 bases). This receptor was identified in a man aged 45-65 years who had recovered from COVID-19. The CDR3 spells CASSLTGGREPNTEAFF. The CDR3 DNA reads TGTGCCAGCAGCTTAACTGGGGGGAGGGAACCGAACACTGAAGCTTTCTTT.